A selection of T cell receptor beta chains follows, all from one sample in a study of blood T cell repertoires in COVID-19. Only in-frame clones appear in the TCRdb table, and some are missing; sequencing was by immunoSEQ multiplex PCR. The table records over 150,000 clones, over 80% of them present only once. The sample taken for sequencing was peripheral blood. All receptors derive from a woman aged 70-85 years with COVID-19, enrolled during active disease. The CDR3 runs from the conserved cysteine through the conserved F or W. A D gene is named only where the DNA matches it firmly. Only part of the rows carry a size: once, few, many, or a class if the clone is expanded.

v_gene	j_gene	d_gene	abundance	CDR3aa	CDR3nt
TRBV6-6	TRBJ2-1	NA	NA	CASSQTYRQVKRFRYEQFF	TGTGCCAGCAGTCAGACCTATAGACAGGTTAAACGATTTCGCTATGAGCAGTTCTTC
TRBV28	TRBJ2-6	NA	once	CASSSGRRGANVLTF	TGTGCCAGCAGTTCCGGACGGAGGGGGGCCAACGTCCTGACTTTC
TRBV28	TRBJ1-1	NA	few	CASTPPGAGRHTEAFF	TGTGCCAGCACTCCCCCGGGAGCAGGGCGTCACACTGAAGCTTTCTTT
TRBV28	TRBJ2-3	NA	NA	CASSLPSSGTDTQYF	TGTGCCAGCAGTTTACCTAGCTCGGGCACAGATACGCAGTATTTT
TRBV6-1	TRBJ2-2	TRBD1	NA	CASSESIGTGGRTGELFF	TGTGCCAGCAGTGAAAGTATAGGGACAGGGGGCCGGACCGGGGAGCTGTTTTTT
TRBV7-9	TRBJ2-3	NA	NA	CASSLVIGSPSDTQYF	TGTGCCAGCAGCTTAGTTATCGGGAGCCCATCAGATACGCAGTATTTT
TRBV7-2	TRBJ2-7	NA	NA	CASSPREFLYEQYF	TGTGCCAGCAGCCCCCGGGAATTCCTCTACGAGCAGTACTTC
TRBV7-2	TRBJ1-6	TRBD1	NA	CASSLVVRGALNNSPLHF	TGTGCCAGCAGCTTAGTCGTCAGGGGGGCCTTGAATAATTCACCCCTCCACTTT
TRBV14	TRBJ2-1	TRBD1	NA	CASSSRKDRTYNEQFF	TGTGCCAGCAGCTCGAGAAAGGACAGGACCTACAATGAGCAGTTCTTC
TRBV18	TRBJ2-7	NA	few	CASSPSQGSSYEQYF	TGTGCCAGCTCACCGAGTCAGGGGAGCTCCTACGAGCAGTACTTC
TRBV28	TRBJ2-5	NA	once	CASSFSGVGTETQYF	TGTGCCAGCAGTTTTTCGGGGGTGGGGACGGAGACCCAGTACTTC
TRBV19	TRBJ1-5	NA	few	CASSILADNQPQHF	TGTGCCAGTAGTATTTTGGCGGACAATCAGCCCCAGCATTTT
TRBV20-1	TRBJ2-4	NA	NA	CSAGENIQYF	TGCAGTGCCGGGGAAAACATTCAGTACTTC
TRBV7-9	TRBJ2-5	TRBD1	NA	CASSLTGVETQYF	TGTGCCAGCAGCTTAACAGGGGTAGAGACCCAGTACTTC
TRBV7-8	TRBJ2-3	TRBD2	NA	CASSVLAGGGTDTQYF	TGTGCCAGCAGCGTACTAGCGGGAGGGGGCACAGATACGCAGTATTTT
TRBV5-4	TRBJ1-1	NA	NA	CASSLGGQRNTEAFF	TGTGCCAGCAGCTTAGGCGGACAGAGGAACACTGAAGCTTTCTTT
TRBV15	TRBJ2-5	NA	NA	CATSRDGRETQYF	TGTGCCACCAGCAGAGATGGTCGGGAGACCCAGTACTTC
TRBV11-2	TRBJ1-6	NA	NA	CASSPQFARPLHF	TGTGCCAGCAGCCCCCAATTCGCCAGACCCCTCCACTTT
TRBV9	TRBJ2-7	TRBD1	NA	CASSVDPGGYEQYF	TGTGCCAGCAGCGTAGATCCAGGGGGCTACGAGCAGTACTTC
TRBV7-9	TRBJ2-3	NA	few	CASSSTVAADTQYF	TGTGCCAGCAGCTCGACAGTAGCGGCAGATACGCAGTATTTT
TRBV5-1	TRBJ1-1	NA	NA	CASSLKRGTEEAFF	TGCGCCAGCAGCTTGAAGAGGGGGACGGAAGAAGCTTTCTTT
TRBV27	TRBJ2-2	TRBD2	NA	CASSLGSGSAGELFF	TGTGCCAGCAGTTTAGGTAGCGGGAGTGCCGGGGAGCTGTTTTTT
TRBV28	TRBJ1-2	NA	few	CASNPGAYGYTF	TGTGCCAGCAATCCAGGGGCATATGGCTACACCTTC
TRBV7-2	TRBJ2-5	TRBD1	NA	CASSRWWATGETQYF	TGTGCCAGCAGCCGGTGGTGGGCGACAGGGGAGACCCAGTACTTC
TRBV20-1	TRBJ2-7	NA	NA	CSAREQYEQYF	TGCAGTGCTAGAGAACAGTACGAGCAGTACTTC
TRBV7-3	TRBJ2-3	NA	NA	CASSLLPPTDTQYF	TGTGCCAGCAGCCTCCTTCCCCCCACAGATACGCAGTATTTT
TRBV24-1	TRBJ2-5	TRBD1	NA	CATSEAGGAGETQYF	TGTGCCACCAGTGAAGCAGGGGGCGCGGGTGAGACCCAGTACTTC
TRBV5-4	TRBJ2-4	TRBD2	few	CASSRSLGTSGTLAKNIQYF	TGTGCCAGCAGCCGGAGCTTGGGGACTAGCGGGACCCTAGCCAAAAACATTCAGTACTTC
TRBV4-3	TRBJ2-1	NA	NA	CASSLLGGGEQFF	TGCGCCAGCAGCCTACTGGGGGGTGGTGAGCAGTTCTTC
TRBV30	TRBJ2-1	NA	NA	CAWTFDSYNEQFF	TGTGCCTGGACTTTTGACAGCTACAATGAGCAGTTCTTC
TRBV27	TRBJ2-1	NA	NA	CASSLLLPYNEQFF	TGTGCCAGCAGTTTATTACTACCTTACAATGAGCAGTTCTTC
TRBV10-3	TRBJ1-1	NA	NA	CAISEGGAGITEAFF	TGTGCCATCAGTGAAGGCGGGGCCGGTATCACTGAAGCTTTCTTT
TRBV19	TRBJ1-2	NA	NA	CASEASTYGYTF	TGTGCCAGTGAGGCCTCGACCTATGGCTACACCTTC